A selection of T cell receptor beta chains follows, all from one sample in a study of OX40 agonist ivuxolimab in advanced cancers. Only in-frame clones appear in the TCRdb table, and some are missing; sequencing was by immunoSEQ multiplex PCR. The table shows approximately 58,000 clones, with approximately 86% occurring only once. This specimen consisted of CD4+ or CD8+ T cells sorted from blood, obtained in a trial of the OX40 agonist ivuxolimab. Receptor source: an adult with an advanced solid tumor such as melanoma, head and neck, liver or kidney cancer. Each CDR3 is given with its conserved first and last residue. Each record gives: V gene, D gene, J gene, clone size, CDR3 protein, CDR3 DNA. A D gene is named only where the DNA matches it firmly. Clone size is shown for a subset of rows, as once, few, many or a class of expanded clone.

V gene: TRBV5-1; D gene: TRBD2; J gene: TRBJ2-2; clone size: .; CDR3 protein: CASSPGLALSTGELFF; CDR3 DNA: TGCGCCAGCAGCCCAGGACTAGCATTATCCACCGGGGAGCTGTTTTTT
V gene: TRBV11-2; D gene: .; J gene: TRBJ1-3; clone size: .; CDR3 protein: CASSSSGGNTIYF; CDR3 DNA: TGTGCCAGCAGCTCCTCGGGGGGAAACACCATATATTTT
V gene: TRBV19; D gene: TRBD2; J gene: TRBJ2-7; clone size: .; CDR3 protein: CASSDRGGPGLAGSAYEQYF; CDR3 DNA: TGTGCCAGTAGTGATCGTGGAGGGCCGGGACTAGCGGGAAGTGCCTACGAGCAGTACTTC
V gene: TRBV11-1; D gene: TRBD1; J gene: TRBJ2-7; clone size: .; CDR3 protein: CASSQDRARDEQYF; CDR3 DNA: TGTGCCAGCAGCCAGGACAGGGCAAGGGACGAGCAGTACTTC
V gene: TRBV7-9; D gene: .; J gene: TRBJ2-5; clone size: .; CDR3 protein: CASSLAGGQETQYF; CDR3 DNA: TGTGCCAGCAGCTTAGCGGGGGGCCAAGAGACCCAGTACTTC
V gene: TRBV7-9; D gene: .; J gene: TRBJ2-7; clone size: .; CDR3 protein: CASSPVGGILNEQYF; CDR3 DNA: TGTGCCAGCAGCCCCGTTGGCGGGATTTTAAACGAGCAGTACTTC
V gene: TRBV5-5; D gene: .; J gene: TRBJ2-7; clone size: .; CDR3 protein: CASMDRTYEQYF; CDR3 DNA: TGTGCCAGCATGGACAGAACTTACGAGCAGTACTTC
V gene: TRBV2; D gene: TRBD1; J gene: TRBJ1-1; clone size: few; CDR3 protein: CASNLDRGSEAFF; CDR3 DNA: TGTGCCAGCAACCTCGACAGGGGCTCTGAAGCTTTCTTT
V gene: TRBV30; D gene: .; J gene: TRBJ2-7; clone size: .; CDR3 protein: CACSQGAYEQYF; CDR3 DNA: TGTGCCTGCTCGCAAGGGGCCTACGAGCAGTACTTC
V gene: TRBV25-1; D gene: TRBD1; J gene: TRBJ2-7; clone size: .; CDR3 protein: CASSVGQGAAYEQYF; CDR3 DNA: TGTGCCAGCAGTGTAGGACAGGGGGCGGCCTACGAGCAGTACTTC
V gene: TRBV5-6; D gene: TRBD1; J gene: TRBJ1-5; clone size: .; CDR3 protein: CASSSGTVIMPQHF; CDR3 DNA: TGTGCCAGCAGCTCCGGGACAGTTATAATGCCCCAGCATTTT
V gene: TRBV11-2; D gene: .; J gene: TRBJ1-2; clone size: .; CDR3 protein: CASSLTKGTSGYTF; CDR3 DNA: TGTGCCAGCAGCTTAACAAAAGGAACCTCTGGCTACACCTTC
V gene: TRBV7-9; D gene: TRBD1; J gene: TRBJ2-5; clone size: .; CDR3 protein: CASSSWSGQGRETQYF; CDR3 DNA: TGTGCCAGCAGCTCGTGGTCCGGACAGGGACGAGAGACCCAGTACTTC
V gene: TRBV15; D gene: TRBD1; J gene: TRBJ1-1; clone size: .; CDR3 protein: CATQGAQGPRVGAFF; CDR3 DNA: TGTGCCACCCAAGGGGCACAGGGGCCGAGAGTGGGAGCTTTCTTT
V gene: TRBV2; D gene: TRBD1; J gene: TRBJ2-4; clone size: .; CDR3 protein: CASLYPDRGTQNIQYF; CDR3 DNA: TGTGCCAGCCTGTATCCGGACAGGGGCACCCAAAACATTCAGTACTTC
V gene: TRBV9; D gene: TRBD1; J gene: TRBJ1-2; clone size: .; CDR3 protein: CASSAGQGARYGYTF; CDR3 DNA: TGTGCCAGCAGCGCGGGACAGGGGGCGAGGTATGGCTACACCTTC
V gene: TRBV5-8; D gene: TRBD1; J gene: TRBJ2-7; clone size: .; CDR3 protein: CASSWGQGGEQYF; CDR3 DNA: TGTGCCAGCAGCTGGGGACAGGGGGGCGAGCAGTACTTC
V gene: TRBV5-3; D gene: TRBD1; J gene: TRBJ2-7; clone size: .; CDR3 protein: CARSLVGQATYEQYF; CDR3 DNA: TGTGCCAGAAGCTTGGTAGGACAGGCCACCTACGAGCAGTACTTC
V gene: TRBV2; D gene: TRBD1; J gene: TRBJ1-5; clone size: .; CDR3 protein: CASRGTGGNQPQHF; CDR3 DNA: TGTGCCAGCAGAGGGACAGGGGGCAATCAGCCCCAGCATTTT
V gene: TRBV10-3; D gene: .; J gene: TRBJ2-7; clone size: .; CDR3 protein: CAISGPDAGHSSYEQYF; CDR3 DNA: TGTGCCATCAGTGGACCGGACGCTGGACACTCATCCTACGAGCAGTACTTC
V gene: TRBV7-9; D gene: .; J gene: TRBJ2-1; clone size: once; CDR3 protein: CASSLGSGDNEQFF; CDR3 DNA: TGTGCCAGCAGCTTAGGTAGCGGCGACAATGAGCAGTTCTTC
V gene: TRBV2; D gene: TRBD1; J gene: TRBJ2-5; clone size: .; CDR3 protein: CASSGQGSETQYF; CDR3 DNA: TGTGCCAGCAGTGGACAGGGTAGCGAGACCCAGTACTTC
V gene: TRBV18; D gene: .; J gene: TRBJ2-1; clone size: .; CDR3 protein: CASSPNGGRSEQFF; CDR3 DNA: TGTGCCAGCTCACCCAATGGGGGGCGCAGTGAGCAGTTCTTC
V gene: TRBV7-9; D gene: .; J gene: TRBJ2-1; clone size: .; CDR3 protein: CASSFGNEQFF; CDR3 DNA: TGTGCCAGCAGCTTTGGCAATGAGCAGTTCTTC
V gene: TRBV9; D gene: .; J gene: TRBJ2-7; clone size: .; CDR3 protein: CASSVDTGYEQYF; CDR3 DNA: TGTGCCAGCAGCGTAGACACAGGCTACGAGCAGTACTTC
V gene: TRBV28; D gene: .; J gene: TRBJ1-1; clone size: .; CDR3 protein: CASSFGGFTEAFF; CDR3 DNA: TGTGCCAGCAGTTTTGGGGGATTCACTGAAGCTTTCTTT
V gene: TRBV5-1; D gene: TRBD1; J gene: TRBJ2-2; clone size: .; CDR3 protein: CASSRGQGAIGGELFF; CDR3 DNA: TGCGCCAGCAGCCGCGGACAGGGGGCAATTGGCGGGGAGCTGTTTTTT
V gene: TRBV2; D gene: .; J gene: TRBJ2-7; clone size: .; CDR3 protein: CASSEFGGTYEQYF; CDR3 DNA: TGTGCCAGCAGTGAATTTGGGGGTACCTACGAGCAGTACTTC
V gene: TRBV6-1; D gene: .; J gene: TRBJ1-3; clone size: .; CDR3 protein: CASREQTDTIYF; CDR3 DNA: TGTGCCAGCAGGGAACAGACGGACACCATATATTTT
V gene: TRBV7-9; D gene: .; J gene: TRBJ2-3; clone size: .; CDR3 protein: CASSLDTDTQYF; CDR3 DNA: TGTGCCAGCAGCTTAGATACAGATACGCAGTATTTT
V gene: TRBV7-2; D gene: .; J gene: TRBJ2-1; clone size: .; CDR3 protein: CASSPQVQYNEQFF; CDR3 DNA: TGTGCCAGCAGCCCCCAGGTCCAGTACAATGAGCAGTTCTTC
V gene: TRBV11-2; D gene: .; J gene: TRBJ2-1; clone size: .; CDR3 protein: CASSLEEQFF; CDR3 DNA: TGTGCCAGCAGCTTAGAAGAGCAGTTCTTC
V gene: TRBV19; D gene: TRBD2; J gene: TRBJ2-2; clone size: .; CDR3 protein: CASRKRERNTGELFF; CDR3 DNA: TGTGCCAGTAGGAAGCGGGAGAGAAACACCGGGGAGCTGTTTTTT
V gene: TRBV15; D gene: .; J gene: TRBJ2-7; clone size: few; CDR3 protein: CATSRDQWTYEQYF; CDR3 DNA: TGTGCCACCAGCAGGGATCAGTGGACCTACGAGCAGTACTTC
V gene: TRBV6-5; D gene: TRBD1; J gene: TRBJ1-2; clone size: .; CDR3 protein: CASRGQGGYGYTF; CDR3 DNA: TGTGCCAGCAGAGGACAGGGTGGCTATGGCTACACCTTC
V gene: TRBV2; D gene: TRBD1; J gene: TRBJ1-2; clone size: .; CDR3 protein: CASSEGQARLDGYTF; CDR3 DNA: TGTGCCAGCAGTGAGGGACAGGCCAGATTGGATGGCTACACCTTC
V gene: TRBV27; D gene: .; J gene: TRBJ1-5; clone size: .; CDR3 protein: CASRSGGGYSNQPQHF; CDR3 DNA: TGTGCCAGCAGATCTGGGGGGGGTTATAGCAATCAGCCCCAGCATTTT
V gene: TRBV7-8; D gene: TRBD2; J gene: TRBJ2-5; clone size: .; CDR3 protein: CASSLGLAGQETQYF; CDR3 DNA: TGTGCCAGCAGCTTAGGGTTAGCGGGGCAAGAGACCCAGTACTTC
V gene: TRBV27; D gene: TRBD1; J gene: TRBJ1-4; clone size: .; CDR3 protein: CASRPTGRNEKLFF; CDR3 DNA: TGTGCCAGCAGACCGACAGGGAGAAATGAAAAACTGTTTTTT
V gene: TRBV18; D gene: .; J gene: TRBJ2-5; clone size: .; CDR3 protein: CASSPRAGVETQYF; CDR3 DNA: TGTGCCAGCTCACCACGGGCCGGGGTTGAGACCCAGTACTTC
V gene: TRBV12-5; D gene: TRBD1; J gene: TRBJ1-2; clone size: .; CDR3 protein: CASGRDSNYGYTF; CDR3 DNA: TGTGCTAGTGGAAGGGACAGTAACTATGGCTACACCTTC
V gene: TRBV6-5; D gene: TRBD2; J gene: TRBJ2-3; clone size: .; CDR3 protein: CASSLAGEVAHF; CDR3 DNA: TGTGCCAGCAGTCTAGCGGGAGAGGTCGCCCATTTT
V gene: TRBV11-2; D gene: .; J gene: TRBJ1-5; clone size: .; CDR3 protein: CASSLGGRVNQPQHF; CDR3 DNA: TGTGCCAGCAGCTTAGGTGGCAGGGTAAATCAGCCCCAGCATTTT
V gene: TRBV11-3; D gene: TRBD2; J gene: TRBJ2-2; clone size: .; CDR3 protein: CASSFSLAGGRDGELFF; CDR3 DNA: TGTGCCAGCAGCTTCTCTCTGGCGGGGGGGCGAGACGGGGAGCTGTTTTTT
V gene: TRBV9; D gene: .; J gene: TRBJ2-2; clone size: .; CDR3 protein: CASSFPGGPKGTGELFF; CDR3 DNA: TGTGCCAGCAGCTTCCCTGGGGGACCGAAAGGGACCGGGGAGCTGTTTTTT
V gene: TRBV6-1; D gene: .; J gene: TRBJ2-1; clone size: .; CDR3 protein: CASRSGTLDNEQFF; CDR3 DNA: TGTGCCAGCAGGTCCGGGACCTTAGACAATGAGCAGTTCTTC
V gene: TRBV5-4; D gene: .; J gene: TRBJ1-3; clone size: .; CDR3 protein: CASSLGVGFSGNTIYF; CDR3 DNA: TGTGCCAGCAGCTTGGGGGTTGGGTTCTCTGGAAACACCATATATTTT
V gene: TRBV6-1; D gene: .; J gene: TRBJ1-1; clone size: .; CDR3 protein: CASSELVGTEAFF; CDR3 DNA: TGTGCCAGCAGTGAATTGGTAGGCACTGAAGCTTTCTTT
V gene: TRBV2; D gene: .; J gene: TRBJ2-1; clone size: .; CDR3 protein: CASTDVGSYNNEQFF; CDR3 DNA: TGTGCCAGCACTGACGTGGGGTCTTACAACAATGAGCAGTTCTTC
V gene: TRBV7-6; D gene: TRBD2; J gene: TRBJ2-2; clone size: .; CDR3 protein: CASRKAGANTGELFF; CDR3 DNA: TGTGCCAGCAGAAAAGCGGGGGCTAACACCGGGGAGCTGTTTTTT
V gene: TRBV2; D gene: TRBD1; J gene: TRBJ2-3; clone size: once; CDR3 protein: CASTEHGQGRSTDTQYF; CDR3 DNA: TGTGCCAGCACCGAACACGGACAGGGTCGAAGCACAGATACGCAGTATTTT
V gene: TRBV6-6; D gene: TRBD1; J gene: TRBJ2-5; clone size: .; CDR3 protein: CASRGQGARETQYF; CDR3 DNA: TGTGCCAGCAGGGGACAGGGGGCGCGGGAGACCCAGTACTTC
V gene: TRBV19; D gene: TRBD2; J gene: TRBJ2-1; clone size: .; CDR3 protein: CASSITRRRTSGDNEQFF; CDR3 DNA: TGTGCCAGTAGTATAACGAGGAGAAGGACTAGCGGAGACAATGAGCAGTTCTTC
V gene: TRBV19; D gene: .; J gene: TRBJ1-2; clone size: few; CDR3 protein: CASRQDGNYGYTF; CDR3 DNA: TGTGCCAGTAGACAGGACGGGAACTATGGCTACACCTTC
V gene: TRBV5-1; D gene: TRBD1; J gene: TRBJ2-5; clone size: .; CDR3 protein: CASSAGQGLETQYF; CDR3 DNA: TGCGCCAGCAGCGCCGGACAGGGTCTGGAGACCCAGTACTTC